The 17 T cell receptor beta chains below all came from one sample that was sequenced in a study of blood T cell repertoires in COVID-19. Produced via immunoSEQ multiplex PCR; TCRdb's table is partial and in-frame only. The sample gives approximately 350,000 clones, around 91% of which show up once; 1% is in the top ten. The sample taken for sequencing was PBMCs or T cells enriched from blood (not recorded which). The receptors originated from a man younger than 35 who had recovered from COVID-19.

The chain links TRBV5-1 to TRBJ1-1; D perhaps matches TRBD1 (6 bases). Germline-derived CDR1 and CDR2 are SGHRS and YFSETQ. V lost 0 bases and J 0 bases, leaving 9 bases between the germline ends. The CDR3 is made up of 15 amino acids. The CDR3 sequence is CASSLGGTMNTEAFF. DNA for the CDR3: TGCGCCAGCAGCTTGGGAGGGACAATGAACACTGAAGCTTTCTTT.

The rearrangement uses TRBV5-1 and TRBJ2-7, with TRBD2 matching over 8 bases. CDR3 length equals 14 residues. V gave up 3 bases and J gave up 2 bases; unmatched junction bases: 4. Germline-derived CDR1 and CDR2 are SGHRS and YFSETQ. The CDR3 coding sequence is TGCGCCAGCAGCTCGGCGGGAGGCCCCTACGAGCAGTACTTC. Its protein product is CASSSAGGPYEQYF.

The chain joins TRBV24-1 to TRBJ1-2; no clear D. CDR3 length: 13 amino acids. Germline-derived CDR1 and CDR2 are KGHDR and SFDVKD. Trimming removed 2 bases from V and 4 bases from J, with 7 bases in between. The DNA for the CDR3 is TGTGCCACCAGTGATTATATCGGCTATGGCTACACCTTC. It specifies CATSDYIGYGYTF.

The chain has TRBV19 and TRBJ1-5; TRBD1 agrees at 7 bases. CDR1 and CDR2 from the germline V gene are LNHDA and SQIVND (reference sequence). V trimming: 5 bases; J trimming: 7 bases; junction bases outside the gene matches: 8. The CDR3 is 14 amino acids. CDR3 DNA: TGTGCCAGTAGTGTCCAGGGGGTGGGACAGCCCCAGCATTTT. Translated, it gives CASSVQGVGQPQHF.

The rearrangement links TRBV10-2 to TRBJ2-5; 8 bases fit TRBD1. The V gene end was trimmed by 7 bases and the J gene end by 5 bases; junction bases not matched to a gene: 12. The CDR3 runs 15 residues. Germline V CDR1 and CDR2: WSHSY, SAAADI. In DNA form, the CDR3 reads TGCGCCAGCACTCGAGGACAGGGCGTGGGCGAGACCCAGTACTTC. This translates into CASTRGQGVGETQYF.

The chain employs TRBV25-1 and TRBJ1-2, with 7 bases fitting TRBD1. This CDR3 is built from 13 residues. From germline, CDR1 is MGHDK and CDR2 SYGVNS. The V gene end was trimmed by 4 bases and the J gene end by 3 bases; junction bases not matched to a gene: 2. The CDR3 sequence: CASSATGDYGYTF. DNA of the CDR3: TGTGCCAGCAGTGCCACAGGGGACTATGGCTACACCTTC.

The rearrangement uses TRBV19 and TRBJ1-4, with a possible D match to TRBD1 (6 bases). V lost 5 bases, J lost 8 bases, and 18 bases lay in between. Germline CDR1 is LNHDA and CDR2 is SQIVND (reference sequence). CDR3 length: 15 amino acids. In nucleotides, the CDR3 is TGTGCCAGTAGTTCAAGACAGGCCCGGGGCGAAAAACTGTTTTTT. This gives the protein CASSSRQARGEKLFF.

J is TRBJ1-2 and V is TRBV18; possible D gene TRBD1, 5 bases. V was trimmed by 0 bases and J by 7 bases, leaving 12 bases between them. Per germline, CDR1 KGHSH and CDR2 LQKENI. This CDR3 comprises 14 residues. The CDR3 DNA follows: TGTGCCAGCTCACCACCGGGGGGGAGACGTGGCTACACCTTC. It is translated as CASSPPGGRRGYTF.

CDR3 DNA sequence: TGTGCCAGCAGTTTAGACCTACCAGGCAACAGCAATCAGCCCCAGCATTTT. Translation gives CASSLDLPGNSNQPQHF. V and J are TRBV28 and TRBJ1-5; D uncertain. CDR1 and CDR2 (germline): MDHEN, SYDVKM. V gave up 2 bases and J gave up 1 base, with 15 bases separating them. The CDR3 has 17 residues.

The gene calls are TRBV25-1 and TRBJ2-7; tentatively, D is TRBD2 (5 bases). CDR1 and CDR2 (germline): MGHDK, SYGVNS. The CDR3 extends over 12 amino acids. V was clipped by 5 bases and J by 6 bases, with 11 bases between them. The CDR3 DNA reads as TGTGCCAGCAGTTCAGGAGGCGGCGAGCAGTACTTC. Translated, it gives CASSSGGGEQYF.

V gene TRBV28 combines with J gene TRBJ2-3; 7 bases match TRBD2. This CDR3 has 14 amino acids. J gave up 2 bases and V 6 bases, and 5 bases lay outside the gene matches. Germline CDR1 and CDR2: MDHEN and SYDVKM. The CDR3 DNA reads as TGTGCCAGCAGGGTGGGGGGGACCACAGATACGCAGTATTTT. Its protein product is CASRVGGTTDTQYF.

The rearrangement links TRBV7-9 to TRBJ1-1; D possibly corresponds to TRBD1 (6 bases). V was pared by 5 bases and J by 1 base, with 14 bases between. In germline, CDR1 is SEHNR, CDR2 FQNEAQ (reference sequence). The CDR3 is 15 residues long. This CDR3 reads CASSPGQLSNTEAFF. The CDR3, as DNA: TGTGCCAGCAGCCCCGGACAGTTGTCGAACACTGAAGCTTTCTTT.

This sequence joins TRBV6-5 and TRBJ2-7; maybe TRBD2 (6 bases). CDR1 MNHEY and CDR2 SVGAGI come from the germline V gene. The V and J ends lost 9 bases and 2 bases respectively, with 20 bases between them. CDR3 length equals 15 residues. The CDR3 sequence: CASTLLASAPYEQYF. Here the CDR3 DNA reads TGTGCCAGTACGTTACTAGCTTCTGCCCCCTACGAGCAGTACTTC.

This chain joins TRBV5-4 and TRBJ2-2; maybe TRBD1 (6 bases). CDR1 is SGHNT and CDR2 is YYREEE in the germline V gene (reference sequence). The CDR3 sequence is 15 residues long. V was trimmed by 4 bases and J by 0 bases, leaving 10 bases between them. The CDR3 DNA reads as TGTGCCAGCAGCCCGTGGACAGCGAACACCGGGGAGCTGTTTTTT. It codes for CASSPWTANTGELFF.

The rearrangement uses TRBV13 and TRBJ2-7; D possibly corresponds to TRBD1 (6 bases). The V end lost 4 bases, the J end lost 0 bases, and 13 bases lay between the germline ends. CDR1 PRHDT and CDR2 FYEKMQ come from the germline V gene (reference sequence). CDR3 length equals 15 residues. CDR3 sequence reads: CASSSFRDNSYEQYF. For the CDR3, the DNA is TGTGCCAGCAGCTCTTTCCGGGACAACTCCTACGAGCAGTACTTC.

CDR3 residues: CAIWTGTMNTEAFF. The CDR3 DNA is TGTGCCATCTGGACAGGAACAATGAACACTGAAGCTTTCTTT. The chain couples TRBV7-9 to TRBJ1-1; 7 bases map to TRBD1. This CDR3 has 14 amino acids. Germline loops: CDR1 SEHNR, CDR2 FQNEAQ (reference sequence). The V segment lost 10 bases and the J segment 0 bases; nucleotides outside the gene matches: 8.

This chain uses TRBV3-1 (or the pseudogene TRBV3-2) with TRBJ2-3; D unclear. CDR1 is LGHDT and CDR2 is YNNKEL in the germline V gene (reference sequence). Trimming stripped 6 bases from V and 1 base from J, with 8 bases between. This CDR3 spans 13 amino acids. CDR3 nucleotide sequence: TGTGCCAGCAGTCCTACGGGCACAGATACGCAGTATTTT. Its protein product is CASSPTGTDTQYF.